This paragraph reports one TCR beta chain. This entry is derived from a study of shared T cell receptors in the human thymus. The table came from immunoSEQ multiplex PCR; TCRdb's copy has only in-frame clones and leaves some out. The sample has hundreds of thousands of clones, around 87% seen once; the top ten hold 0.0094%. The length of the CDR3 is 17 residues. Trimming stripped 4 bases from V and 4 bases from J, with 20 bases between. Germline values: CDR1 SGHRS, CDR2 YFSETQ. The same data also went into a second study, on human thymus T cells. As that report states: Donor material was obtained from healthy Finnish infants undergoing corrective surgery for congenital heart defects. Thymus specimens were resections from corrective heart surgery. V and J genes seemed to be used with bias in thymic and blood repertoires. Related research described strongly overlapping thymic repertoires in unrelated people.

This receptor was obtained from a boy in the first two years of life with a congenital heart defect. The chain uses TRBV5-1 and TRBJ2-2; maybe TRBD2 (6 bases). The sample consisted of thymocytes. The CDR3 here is CASSAFLEGGSTGELFF. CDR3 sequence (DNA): TGCGCCAGCAGCGCTTTCTTGGAGGGTGGAAGCACCGGGGAGCTGTTTTTT.